This T cell receptor beta chain emerged from a study of shared clonotypes between healthy human individuals. About the research overall: Three plates were used per donor for CD4 naive, three for CD4 memory, two for CD8 naive and one for CD8 memory.

CDR1 SGHTA and CDR2 FQGTGA come from the germline V gene. V lost 3 bases, J lost 4 bases, and 13 bases lay in between. The CDR3 has 15 residues. Study processing details: In the immunoSEQ data, sequences were junction-only and lacked quality scores, so filtering differed. TCRdb's copy holds only in-frame clones and misses some; the assay was immunoSEQ multiplex PCR. From that table come the V and J calls and clone size; the DNA was used to work out D and trimming. The table lists about 1.5 million clones, around 97% of them singletons. The chain combines TRBV7-3 with TRBJ1-3; D is ambiguous. The sequenced sample consisted of naive CD4+ T cells sorted from blood. Subset denoted: CD45RA+ positively selected. The source of this sequence is a man aged 25-40 years in good health. The CDR3: CASSLGSQLGNTIYF. The CDR3 nucleotides are TGTGCCAGCAGCTTGGGGTCCCAGCTCGGAAACACCATATATTTT.